Below are 9 T cell receptor beta chains sequenced from a single sample in a study of blood T cell repertoires in COVID-19 (TCRdb year 2020). To prepare the library, the immunoSEQ multiplex PCR assay was applied. Sourced from immuneACCESS, this table was stored by TCRdb with only in-frame sequences that have V and J called. A share of the clones is absent; for the studies checked, an unresolved V gene accounts for under half, and the remainder has no known explanation. In all, the sample holds about 220,000 clones, and 65% to 90% of those were seen once. The ten largest clones capture 2% to 2.5% of the sample. The sequenced sample was peripheral blood. Every receptor here comes from a middle-aged man who had recovered from COVID-19.

The chain recombines TRBV2 with TRBJ1-1; 7 bases are a match to TRBD1. This CDR3 spans 16 amino acids. CDR1 SNHLY and CDR2 FYNNEI come from the germline V gene. Losses at the gene ends were 6 bases for V and 5 bases for J; bases not matched to a gene: 15. The CDR3 region is CASRDQTGYGRTEAFF. The CDR3 DNA reads TGTGCCAGCAGAGACCAGACAGGGTACGGCCGGACTGAAGCTTTCTTT.

The V gene is TRBV7-2, the J gene TRBJ2-1; 12 nucleotides agree with TRBD2. The CDR3 runs to 16 residues. CDR1 is SGHTA, CDR2 FQGNSA, per germline. Germline trimming cut 3 bases from V and 9 bases from J; bases unmatched to any gene: 9. Here the CDR3 reads CASSLSTLAGGAEQFF. In nucleotides, the CDR3 is TGTGCCAGCAGCTTGTCCACGCTAGCGGGGGGGGCTGAGCAGTTCTTC.

This clone was picked up one time. V and J are TRBV7-9 and TRBJ1-2; a possible D gene is TRBD1 (5 bases). The V end lost 5 bases, the J end lost 11 bases, and 18 bases lay between the germline ends. This CDR3 has 13 residues. Germline V CDR1 and CDR2: SEHNR, FQNEAQ (reference sequence). The CDR3 region is CASSRGAGTTYTF. CDR3 DNA sequence: TGTGCCAGCAGCCGCGGGGCAGGAACGACTTACACCTTC.

This chain uses TRBV7-9 with TRBJ1-4; D is unclear. CDR1 and CDR2 (germline): SEHNR, FQNEAQ (reference sequence). The V and J ends lost 1 base and 4 bases respectively, with 10 bases between them. This CDR3 comprises 15 residues. The CDR3 sequence is CASSLEPGINEKLFF. CDR3 DNA: TGTGCCAGCAGCTTAGAACCGGGAATTAATGAAAAACTGTTTTTT.

This chain connects TRBV19 to TRBJ2-7; 7 bases are shared with TRBD1. Germline lookup yields CDR1 LNHDA and CDR2 SQIVND (reference sequence). J was trimmed by 2 bases and V by 1 base; bases with no gene match: 5. There are 15 residues in the CDR3. CDR3 DNA: TGTGCCAGTAGTATAGGGGGACAGTACCCCTACGAGCAGTACTTC. It encodes CASSIGGQYPYEQYF.

V and J are TRBV7-2 and TRBJ1-2; the match to TRBD1 covers 9 bases. The CDR3 runs 16 residues. The ends lost 1 base at V and 4 bases at J; junction bases unmatched: 7. Germline CDR1 SGHTA, CDR2 FQGNSA. CDR3 bases: TGTGCCAGCAGCTTAGACGGGACAGGGCTCGCCTATGGCTACACCTTC. Translating gives CASSLDGTGLAYGYTF. Drawing the rest from reference TRBV7-2 and TRBJ1-2, the complete variable domain is GAGVSQSPSNKVTEKGKDVELRCDPISGHTALYWYRQSLGQGLEFLIYFQGNSAPDKSGLPSDRFSAERTGGSVSTLTIQRTQQEDSAVYLCASSLDGTGLAYGYTFGSGTRLTVV.

This rearrangement joins TRBV6-5 to TRBJ2-5; 8 bases fit TRBD2. V lost 7 bases to trimming and J lost 0 bases; unmatched junction nucleotides: 7. CDR1 is MNHEY and CDR2 is SVGAGI in the germline V gene. There are 15 residues in the CDR3. The CDR3 loop reads CASTPLAEYQETQYF. Written as DNA, the CDR3 is TGTGCCAGCACACCACTAGCGGAGTACCAAGAGACCCAGTACTTC.

This chain connects TRBV27 to TRBJ2-7, with a tentative D call TRBD2 (5 bases). Trimming shortened V by 6 bases and J by 2 bases, and 14 bases separated the two germline ends. The CDR3 consists of 14 residues. CDR1 and CDR2 (germline): MNHEY, SMNVEV (reference sequence). DNA for the CDR3: TGTGCCAGCAGACCGGGATCCTTAGCCTACGAGCAGTACTTC. It codes for CASRPGSLAYEQYF.

In nucleotides, the CDR3 is TGTGCCAGCAGCTTAGGGGACAGGGGCCACCCGGGGCAGTACTTC. This encodes CASSLGDRGHPGQYF. The chain joins TRBV7-6 to TRBJ2-7; 10 nucleotides line up with TRBD1. The germline V gene encodes CDR1 SGHVS and CDR2 FNYEAQ. V shed 1 base and J 9 bases; nucleotides not matched to a gene: 9. CDR3 length: 15 residues.